This entry is about one T cell receptor beta chain. Its target antigen remains unknown. Base qualities are missing; no much larger clone stands one base away. Including the terminal cysteine and valine, the CDR3 comprises 14 residues. Just CDR3 DNA is preserved here, 42 bases in frame from base 1. The germline V gene (reference sequence) provides CDR1 WNHNN and CDR2 SYGVQD. Trimming removed 4 bases from V and 0 bases from J; the gene matches leave 3 bases unexplained. The data are from a study of blood T cell repertoires in COVID-19 (dated by TCRdb to the early 2020s). With regard to the full study: Samples covering the acute and convalescent phases of COVID-19 were provided by collaborators in the United States, Italy and Spain. The material from the prospective study consisted of cDNA or gDNA derived from T cells, B-cell-depleted T cells, or PBMCs. Deeply sampled blood TCRbeta repertoires from subjects exposed to, actively infected with, or recovered from COVID-19 were included in the dataset. A freely available public database, intended as a resource for researchers studying the immune response to SARS-CoV-2, is where the repertoires were released. Samples came from the ongoing ImmuneRACE study (first 160 participants) plus 1,254 subjects from 6 global collaborators. A de-identified subject ID, COVID-19 status, age in years and sex were almost always included in the sample metadata. HLA class I and class II types, where available, came from metadata supplied by the sample provider rather than from assay-based typing. Overall study outcomes, separate from this receptor: The quantity of clinical and demographic metadata differed by source and by participant and was supplied without curation.

The immunoSEQ Assay, a bias-controlled multiplex PCR, was used to amplify TCRbeta CDR3 regions from genomic DNA. As for how the authors treated the data: Within the assay, amplification of reference gene primers was used to estimate how many nucleated cells each sample contained. To quantify the absolute abundance of each unique TCRbeta CDR3 rearrangement, sequence reads were collapsed and filtered. For each sample, productive Simpson clonality was calculated as the square root of Simpson's diversity index across productive rearrangements. TCRdb mirrors the immuneACCESS table, restricted to in-frame sequences. Some clones are absent from its copies; in checked studies, under half trace to an unresolved V gene, and the reason for the others is unknown. The D gene and trimming were derived from the DNA, and the V and J assignments and clone size from that table. The sample table lists about 100,000 clones, more than 90% of them with a count of one. Of the sample, around 2% is held by the ten largest clones.

One collaborating source in Seattle enrolled patients while the patients were actively infected and followed the patients over time throughout the course of disease. Whole blood was collected in K2EDTA tubes by collaborating institutions according to the institutions' own protocols. Collaborator samples were shipped for TCRbeta analysis as frozen whole blood, isolated PBMCs, or DNA extracted from either sample type. What was sequenced was peripheral blood. The receptor chain draws on TRBV10-1 and TRBJ2-7; 7 nucleotides in the junction match TRBD1. This TCR derives from a woman aged 45-65 years with COVID-19, enrolled during active disease. The CDR3 amino acid sequence is: CASSGNRGSYEQYV. The nucleotides are TGCGCCAGCAGTGGGAACAGGGGCTCCTACGAGCAGTACGTC.